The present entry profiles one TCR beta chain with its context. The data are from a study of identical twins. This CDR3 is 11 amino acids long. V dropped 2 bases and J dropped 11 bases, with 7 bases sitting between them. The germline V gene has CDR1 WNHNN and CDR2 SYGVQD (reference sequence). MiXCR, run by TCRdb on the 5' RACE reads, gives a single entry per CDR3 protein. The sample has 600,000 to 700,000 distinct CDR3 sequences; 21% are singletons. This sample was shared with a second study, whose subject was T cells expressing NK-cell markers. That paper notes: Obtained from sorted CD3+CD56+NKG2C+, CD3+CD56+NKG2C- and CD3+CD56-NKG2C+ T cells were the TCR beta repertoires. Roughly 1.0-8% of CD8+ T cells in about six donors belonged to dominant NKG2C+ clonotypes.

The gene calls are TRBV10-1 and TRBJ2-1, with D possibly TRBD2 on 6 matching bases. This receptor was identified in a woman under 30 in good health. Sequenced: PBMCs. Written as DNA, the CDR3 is TGCGCCAGCAGTGAGGGGGGGAAGCAGTTCTTC. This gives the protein CASSEGGKQFF.